This T cell receptor beta chain was identified in a study of shared clonotypes between healthy human individuals. Donors were Caucasian adults residing in Nashville, Tennessee, USA. The CDR3 covers 15 residues. V was trimmed by 2 bases and J by 4 bases, leaving 14 bases between them. The germline gives CDR1 KGHSH, CDR2 LQKENI. On sorted subsets, replicate PCRs used 150 to 250 ng DNA, or around 30,000 T cell genomes. Generated by immunoSEQ multiplex PCR, the TCRdb table keeps only in-frame clones and is missing some. The sample includes hundreds of thousands of clones, about two thirds of them seen just once. A word on this clone: Its antigen is unknown.

Study-level findings and limits: Sampling covered nothing but blood. Tissue TCR repertoires likely differ from those found in blood.

The chain carries TRBV18 and TRBJ2-5; no clear D gene. This clonotype was sampled from a woman in her 30s in good health. The specimen sequenced was memory CD4+ T cells sorted from blood. The subset is: CD45RA-negative fraction. This chain's CDR3 is CASSPAAMVGETQYF. In nucleotides, the CDR3 is TGTGCCAGCTCACCAGCCGCGATGGTGGGAGAGACCCAGTACTTC.